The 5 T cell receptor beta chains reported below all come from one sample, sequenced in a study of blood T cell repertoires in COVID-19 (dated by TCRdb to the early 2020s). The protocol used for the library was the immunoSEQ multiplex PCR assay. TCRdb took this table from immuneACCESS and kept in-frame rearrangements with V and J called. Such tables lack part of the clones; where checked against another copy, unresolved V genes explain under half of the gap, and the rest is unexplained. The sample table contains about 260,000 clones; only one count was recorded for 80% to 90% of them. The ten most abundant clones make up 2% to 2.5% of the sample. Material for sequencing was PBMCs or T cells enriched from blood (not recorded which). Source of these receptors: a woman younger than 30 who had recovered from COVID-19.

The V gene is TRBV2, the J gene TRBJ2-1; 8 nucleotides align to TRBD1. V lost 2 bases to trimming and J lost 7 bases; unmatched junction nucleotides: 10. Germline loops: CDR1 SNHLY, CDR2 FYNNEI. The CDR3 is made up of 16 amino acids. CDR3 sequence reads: CASSERRQGAMNEQFF. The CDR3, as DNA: TGTGCCAGCAGTGAAAGGCGGCAGGGGGCGATGAATGAGCAGTTCTTC.

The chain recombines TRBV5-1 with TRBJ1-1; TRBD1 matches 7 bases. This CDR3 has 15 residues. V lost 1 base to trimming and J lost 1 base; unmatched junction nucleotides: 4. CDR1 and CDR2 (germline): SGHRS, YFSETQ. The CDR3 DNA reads TGCGCCAGCAGCTTGCTGGGACAGACGAACACTGAAGCTTTCTTT. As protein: CASSLLGQTNTEAFF.

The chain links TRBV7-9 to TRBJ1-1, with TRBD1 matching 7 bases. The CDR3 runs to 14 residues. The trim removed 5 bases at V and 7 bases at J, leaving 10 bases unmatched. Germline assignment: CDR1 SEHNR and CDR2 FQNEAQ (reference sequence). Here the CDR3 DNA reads TGTGCCAGCAGCCCCCAGACAGGGCACCTTGAAGCTTTCTTT. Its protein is CASSPQTGHLEAFF.

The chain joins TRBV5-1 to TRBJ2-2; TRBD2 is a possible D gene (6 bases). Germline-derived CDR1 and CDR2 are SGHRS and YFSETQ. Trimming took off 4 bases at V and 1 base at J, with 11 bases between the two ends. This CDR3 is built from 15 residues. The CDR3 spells CASSKIGGNTGELFF. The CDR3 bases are TGCGCCAGCAGCAAAATCGGGGGGAACACCGGGGAGCTGTTTTTT.

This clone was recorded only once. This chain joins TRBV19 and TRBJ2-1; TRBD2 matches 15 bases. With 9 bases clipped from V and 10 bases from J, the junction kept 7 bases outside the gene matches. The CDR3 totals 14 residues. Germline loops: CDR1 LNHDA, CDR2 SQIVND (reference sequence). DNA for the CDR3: TGTGCCAGCGGGACTAGCGGGGGGTTGGGGGAGCAGTTCTTC. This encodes CASGTSGGLGEQFF.